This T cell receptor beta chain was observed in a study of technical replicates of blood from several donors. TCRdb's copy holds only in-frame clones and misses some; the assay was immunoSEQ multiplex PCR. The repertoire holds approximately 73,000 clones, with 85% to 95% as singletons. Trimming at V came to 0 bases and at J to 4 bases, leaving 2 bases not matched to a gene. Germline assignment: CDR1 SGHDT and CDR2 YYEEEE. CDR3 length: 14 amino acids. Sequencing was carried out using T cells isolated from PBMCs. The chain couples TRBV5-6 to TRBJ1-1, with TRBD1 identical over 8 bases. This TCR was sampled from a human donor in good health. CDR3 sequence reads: CASSLGTGFTEAFF. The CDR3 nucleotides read TGTGCCAGCAGCTTGGGGACAGGGTTCACTGAAGCTTTCTTT.